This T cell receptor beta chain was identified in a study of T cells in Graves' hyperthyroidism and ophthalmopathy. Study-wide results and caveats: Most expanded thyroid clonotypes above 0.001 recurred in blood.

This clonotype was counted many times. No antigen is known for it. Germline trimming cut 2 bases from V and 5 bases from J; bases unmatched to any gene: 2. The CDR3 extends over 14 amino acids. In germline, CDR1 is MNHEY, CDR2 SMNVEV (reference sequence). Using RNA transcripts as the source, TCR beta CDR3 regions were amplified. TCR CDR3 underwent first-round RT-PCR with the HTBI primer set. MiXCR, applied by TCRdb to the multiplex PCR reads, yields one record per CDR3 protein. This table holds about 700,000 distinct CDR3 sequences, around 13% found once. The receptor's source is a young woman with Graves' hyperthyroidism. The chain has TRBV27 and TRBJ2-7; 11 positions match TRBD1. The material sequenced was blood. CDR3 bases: TGTGCCAGCAGTTTAGGGACAGGGGGAAACGAGCAGTACTTC. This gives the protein CASSLGTGGNEQYF.